This T cell receptor beta chain was sequenced during a study of cytomegalovirus exposure and HLA in healthy donors (dated by TCRdb to 2016 to 2017). Regarding the research as a whole: A later analysis indicated that the 90 to 150 validation repertoires were generated on the platform also employed for the 650 to 850 repertoires of the first cohort. The aim of the study was to test whether cataloging public T cell receptors could identify signatures of past pathogen exposure. Along with the roughly 670-subject first cohort, a separate validation cohort of over a hundred different subjects was used. The study combined high-throughput TCR immunosequencing, statistical association of individual TCRs with disease status, and machine learning to predict cytomegalovirus infection status.

Library creation used the immunoSEQ multiplex PCR assay. As for the authors' bioinformatics: A statistical classification framework was built for diagnosing cytomegalovirus status from the catalog of TCR beta chain sequences. Sourced from immuneACCESS, this table was stored by TCRdb with only in-frame sequences that have V and J called. A share of the clones is absent; for the studies checked, an unresolved V gene accounts for under half, and the remainder has no known explanation. V, J and clone size are those of that table, while D and trimming were read from the DNA. The sample records about 110,000 clones, roughly 86% of which are singletons. Roughly 2.1% of the sample is held by the ten biggest clonotypes. Study-level results and caveats: The classifier was reported to diagnose cytomegalovirus status with high specificity and sensitivity in both the original cohort and the validation cohort. The study listed approximately 150 TCR beta chains as associated with cytomegalovirus. The authors suggested that the approach could potentially be extended to other disease states and immunological phenotypes. Most TCR sequences were seen in very few donors, while some public TCRs were found in many individuals. A later analysis lacked HLA typing for the validation cohort, so it scored co-occurrence in that cohort across all 130 or so repertoires. Of the cluster scores, around 95% were above 0 in a later analysis, which found that TCRs clustered in the first cohort also tended to co-occur in the roughly 130 validation repertoires. A few of the identified cytomegalovirus-associated TCR beta chains were confirmed in vitro to be specific for cytomegalovirus antigens.

The donors were included in the validation cohort of some 120 subjects, a group kept apart from the approximately 700-subject first cohort. About this clone: Its specific antigen is unknown. No base quality values were provided; no much bigger clone lies one nucleotide off.

CDR1 SEHNR and CDR2 FQNEAQ are derived from the germline V gene (reference sequence). From cysteine to phenylalanine, the CDR3 is 16 amino acids long. The read is trimmed to its CDR3 DNA, 48 bases read in frame from base 1. Trimming at the junction amounts to 5 bases on V and 0 bases on J, and the germline ends lie 16 bases apart. Recombination connected TRBV7-9 to TRBJ1-2, with an unclear D gene assignment. The sample consisted of PBMCs. This clonotype was obtained from a woman aged 18-29 years in good health and CMV-seronegative. The CDR3 has the sequence CASSPPGSEANYGYTF. At the DNA level, the sequence is TGTGCCAGCAGCCCCCCTGGGAGTGAAGCTAACTATGGCTACACCTTC.